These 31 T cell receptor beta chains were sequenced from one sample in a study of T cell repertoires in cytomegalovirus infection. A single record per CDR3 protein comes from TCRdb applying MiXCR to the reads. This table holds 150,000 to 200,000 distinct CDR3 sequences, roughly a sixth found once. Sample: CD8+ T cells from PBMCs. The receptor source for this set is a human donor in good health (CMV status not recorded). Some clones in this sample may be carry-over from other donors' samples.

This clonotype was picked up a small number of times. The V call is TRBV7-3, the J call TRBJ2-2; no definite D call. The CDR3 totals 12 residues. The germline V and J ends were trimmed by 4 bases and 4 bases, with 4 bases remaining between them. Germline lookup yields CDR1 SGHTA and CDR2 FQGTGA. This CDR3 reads CASSSTTGELFF. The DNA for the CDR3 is TGTGCCAGCAGCTCCACCACCGGGGAGCTGTTTTTT.

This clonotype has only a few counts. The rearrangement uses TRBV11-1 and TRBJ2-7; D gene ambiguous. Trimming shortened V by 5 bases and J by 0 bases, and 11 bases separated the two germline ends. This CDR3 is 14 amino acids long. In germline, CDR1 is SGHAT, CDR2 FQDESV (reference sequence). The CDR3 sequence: CASSPPDHSYEQYF. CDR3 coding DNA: TGTGCCAGCAGCCCTCCGGACCACTCCTACGAGCAGTACTTC.

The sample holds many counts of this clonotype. This chain's CDR3 is CASSPTGGTYEQYF. As DNA, the CDR3 is TGTGCCAGCAGCCCGACAGGGGGTACCTACGAGCAGTACTTC. The chain recombines TRBV7-2 with TRBJ2-7; 9 nucleotides agree with TRBD1. The CDR3 loop spans 14 amino acids. V trimming: 5 bases; J trimming: 2 bases; junction bases outside the gene matches: 4. Germline CDR1 reads SGHTA; CDR2 reads FQGNSA. The variable domain in full, with the rest retrieved from reference TRBV7-2 and TRBJ2-7, is GAGVSQSPSNKVTEKGKDVELRCDPISGHTALYWYRQSLGQGLEFLIYFQGNSAPDKSGLPSDRFSAERTGGSVSTLTIQRTQQEDSAVYLCASSPTGGTYEQYFGPGTRLTVT.

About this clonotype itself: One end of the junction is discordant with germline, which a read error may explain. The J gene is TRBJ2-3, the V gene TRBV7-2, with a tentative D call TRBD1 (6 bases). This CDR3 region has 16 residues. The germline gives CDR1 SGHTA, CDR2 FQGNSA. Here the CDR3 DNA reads TGTGCCAGCAGCTCACTCCGGACAGTGAGCACAGAAACGCAGTATTTT. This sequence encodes CASSSLRTVSTETQYF.

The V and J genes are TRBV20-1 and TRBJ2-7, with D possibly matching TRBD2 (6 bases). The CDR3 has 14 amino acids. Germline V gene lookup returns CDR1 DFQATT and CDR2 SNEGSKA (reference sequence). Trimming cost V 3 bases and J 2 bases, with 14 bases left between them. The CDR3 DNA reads TGCAGTGCTAGGGGGCCTTGGGAGGCCTACGAGCAGTACTTC. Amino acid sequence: CSARGPWEAYEQYF.

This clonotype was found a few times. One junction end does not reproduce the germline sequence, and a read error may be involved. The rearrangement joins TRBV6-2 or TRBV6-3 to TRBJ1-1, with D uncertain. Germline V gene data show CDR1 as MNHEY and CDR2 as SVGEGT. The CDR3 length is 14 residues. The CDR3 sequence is CASTLAPRNAEAFF. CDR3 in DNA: TGTGCCAGCACTTTAGCCCCCCGGAACGCTGAAGCTTTCTTT.

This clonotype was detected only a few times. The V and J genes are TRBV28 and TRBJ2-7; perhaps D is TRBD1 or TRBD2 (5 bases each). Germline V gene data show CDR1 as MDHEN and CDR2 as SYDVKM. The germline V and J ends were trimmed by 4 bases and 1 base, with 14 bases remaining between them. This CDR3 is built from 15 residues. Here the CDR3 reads CASSSGTGKSYEQYF. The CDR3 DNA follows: TGTGCCAGCAGTTCCGGGACGGGAAAATCCTACGAGCAGTACTTC.

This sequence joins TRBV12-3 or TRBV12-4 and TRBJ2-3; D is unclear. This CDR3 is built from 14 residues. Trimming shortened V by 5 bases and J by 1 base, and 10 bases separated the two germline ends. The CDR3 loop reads CASSPLEGTDTQYF. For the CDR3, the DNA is TGTGCCAGCAGTCCCCTCGAGGGCACAGATACGCAGTATTTT.

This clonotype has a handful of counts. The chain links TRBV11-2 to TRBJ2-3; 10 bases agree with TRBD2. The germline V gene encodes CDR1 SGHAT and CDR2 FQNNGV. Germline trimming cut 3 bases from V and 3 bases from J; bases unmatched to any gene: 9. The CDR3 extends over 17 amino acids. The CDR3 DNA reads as TGTGCCAGCAGCTTCAGCGGGGGGGATTACTTAACAGATACGCAGTATTTT. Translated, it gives CASSFSGGDYLTDTQYF. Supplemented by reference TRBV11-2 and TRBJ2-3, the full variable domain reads EAGVAQSPRYKIIEKRQSVAFWCNPISGHATLYWYQQILGQGPKLLIQFQNNGVVDDSQLPKDRFSAERLKGVDSTLKIQPAKLEDSAVYLCASSFSGGDYLTDTQYFGPGTRLTVL.

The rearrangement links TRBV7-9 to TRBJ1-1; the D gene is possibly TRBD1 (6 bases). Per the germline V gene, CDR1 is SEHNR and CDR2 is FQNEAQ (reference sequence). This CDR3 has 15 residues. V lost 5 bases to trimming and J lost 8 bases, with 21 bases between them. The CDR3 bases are TGTGCCAGCAGCCCGAGGGGGGCGATAGGTGACGAAGCTTTCTTT. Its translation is CASSPRGAIGDEAFF.

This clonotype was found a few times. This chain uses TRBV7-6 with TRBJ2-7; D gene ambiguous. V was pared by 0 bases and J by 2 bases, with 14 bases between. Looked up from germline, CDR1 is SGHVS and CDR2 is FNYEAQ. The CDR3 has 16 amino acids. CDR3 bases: TGTGCCAGCAGCTTAGCGAGTTCCCCCCAGACCTACGAGCAGTACTTC. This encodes CASSLASSPQTYEQYF.

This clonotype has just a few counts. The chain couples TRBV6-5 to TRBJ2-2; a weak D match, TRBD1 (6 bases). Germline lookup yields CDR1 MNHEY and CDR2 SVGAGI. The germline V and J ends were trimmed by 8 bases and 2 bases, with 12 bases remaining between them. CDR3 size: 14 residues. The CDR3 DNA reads TGTGCCAGCCTGGGACACTTTAACACCGGGGAGCTGTTTTTT. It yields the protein CASLGHFNTGELFF.

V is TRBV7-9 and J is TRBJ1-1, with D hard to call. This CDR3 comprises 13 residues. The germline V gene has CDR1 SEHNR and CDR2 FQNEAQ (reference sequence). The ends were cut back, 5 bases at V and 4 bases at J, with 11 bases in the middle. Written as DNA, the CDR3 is TGTGCCAGCAGCCCCCCTGGGCCCACTGAAGCTTTCTTT. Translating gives CASSPPGPTEAFF.

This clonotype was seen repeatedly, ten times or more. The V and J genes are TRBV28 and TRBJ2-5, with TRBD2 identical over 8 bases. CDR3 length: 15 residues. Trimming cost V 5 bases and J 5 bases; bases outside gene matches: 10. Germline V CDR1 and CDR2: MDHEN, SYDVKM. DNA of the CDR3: TGTGCCAGCAGTGACTTTGCGGGGGGCGGGGAGACCCAGTACTTC. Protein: CASSDFAGGGETQYF.

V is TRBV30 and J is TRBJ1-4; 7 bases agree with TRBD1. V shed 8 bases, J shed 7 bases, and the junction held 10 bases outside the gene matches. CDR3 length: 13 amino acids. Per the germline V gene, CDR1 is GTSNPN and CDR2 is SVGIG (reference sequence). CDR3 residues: CAVAQGSGEKLFF. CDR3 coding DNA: TGTGCCGTAGCACAGGGGAGCGGTGAAAAACTGTTTTTT.

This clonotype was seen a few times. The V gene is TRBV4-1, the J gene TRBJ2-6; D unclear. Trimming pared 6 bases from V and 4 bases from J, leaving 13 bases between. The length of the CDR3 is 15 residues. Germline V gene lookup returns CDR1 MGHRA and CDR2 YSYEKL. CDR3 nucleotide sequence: TGCGCCAGCAGTCCTAGGATGCGCGGGGCCAACGTCCTGACTTTC. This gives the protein CASSPRMRGANVLTF.

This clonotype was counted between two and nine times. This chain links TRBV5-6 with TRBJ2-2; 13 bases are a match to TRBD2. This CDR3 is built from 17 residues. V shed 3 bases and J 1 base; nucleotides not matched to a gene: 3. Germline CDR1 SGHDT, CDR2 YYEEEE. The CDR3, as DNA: TGTGCCAGCAGCTCCGGACTAGCGGGGGTGAACACCGGGGAGCTGTTTTTT. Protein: CASSSGLAGVNTGELFF.

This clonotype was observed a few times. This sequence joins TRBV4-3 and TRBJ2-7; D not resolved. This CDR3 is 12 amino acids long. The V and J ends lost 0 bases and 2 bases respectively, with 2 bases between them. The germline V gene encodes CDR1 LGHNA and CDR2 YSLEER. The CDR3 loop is CASSQEPYEQYF. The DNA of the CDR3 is TGCGCCAGCAGCCAAGAGCCCTACGAGCAGTACTTC.

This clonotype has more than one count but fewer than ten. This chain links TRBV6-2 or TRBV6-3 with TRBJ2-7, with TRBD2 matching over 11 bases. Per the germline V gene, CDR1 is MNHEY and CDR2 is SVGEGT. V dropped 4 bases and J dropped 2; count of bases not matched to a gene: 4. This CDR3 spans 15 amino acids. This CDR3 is CASSWIAGGPYEQYF. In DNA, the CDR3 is TGTGCCAGCAGTTGGATAGCGGGAGGGCCCTACGAGCAGTACTTC.

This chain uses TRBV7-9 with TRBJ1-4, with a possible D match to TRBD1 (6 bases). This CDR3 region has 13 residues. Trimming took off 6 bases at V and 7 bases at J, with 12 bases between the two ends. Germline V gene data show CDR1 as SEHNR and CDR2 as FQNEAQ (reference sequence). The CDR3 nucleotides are TGTGCCAGCAGTTCCCGGGACACTGAAAAACTGTTTTTT. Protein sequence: CASSSRDTEKLFF.

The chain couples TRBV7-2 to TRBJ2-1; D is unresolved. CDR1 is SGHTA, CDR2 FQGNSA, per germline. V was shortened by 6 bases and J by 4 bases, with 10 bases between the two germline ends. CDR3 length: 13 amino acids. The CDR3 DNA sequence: TGTGCCAGCAGTTTAATTGTTTACAATGAGCAGTTCTTC. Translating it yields CASSLIVYNEQFF.

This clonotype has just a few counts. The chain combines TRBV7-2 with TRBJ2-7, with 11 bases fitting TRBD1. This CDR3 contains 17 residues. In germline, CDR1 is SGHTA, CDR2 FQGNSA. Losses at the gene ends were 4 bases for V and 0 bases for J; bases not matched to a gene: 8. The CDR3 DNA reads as TGTGCCAGCAGCTCCCCCGGACAGGGGGCCTTCTCCTACGAGCAGTACTTC. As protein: CASSSPGQGAFSYEQYF.

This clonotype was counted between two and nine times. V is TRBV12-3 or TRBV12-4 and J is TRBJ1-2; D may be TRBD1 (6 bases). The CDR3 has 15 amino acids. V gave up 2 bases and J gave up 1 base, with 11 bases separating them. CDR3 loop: CASSLTDSINYGYTF. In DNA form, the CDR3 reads TGTGCCAGCAGTTTAACGGACAGCATTAACTATGGCTACACCTTC.

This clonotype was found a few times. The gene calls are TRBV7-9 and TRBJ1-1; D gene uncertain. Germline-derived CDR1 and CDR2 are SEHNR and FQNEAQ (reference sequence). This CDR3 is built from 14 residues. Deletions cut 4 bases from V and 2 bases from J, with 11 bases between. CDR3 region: CASSYMTGNTEAFF. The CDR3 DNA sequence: TGTGCCAGCAGCTACATGACCGGAAACACTGAAGCTTTCTTT.

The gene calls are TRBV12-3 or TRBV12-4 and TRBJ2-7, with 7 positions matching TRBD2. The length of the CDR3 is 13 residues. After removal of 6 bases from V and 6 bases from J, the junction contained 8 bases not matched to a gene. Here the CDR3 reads CASSQGLVSEQYF. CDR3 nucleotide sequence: TGTGCCAGCAGCCAAGGACTAGTCTCCGAGCAGTACTTC.

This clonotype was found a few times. The CDR3 region is CSATPERGAYEQYF. The CDR3 region has the DNA TGCAGTGCTACCCCCGAGCGGGGGGCCTACGAGCAGTACTTC. This chain links TRBV20-1 with TRBJ2-7; TRBD2 aligns across 9 bases. CDR1 is DFQATT, CDR2 SNEGSKA, per germline (reference sequence). The CDR3 spans 14 residues. The ends lost 4 bases at V and 2 bases at J; junction bases unmatched: 6.

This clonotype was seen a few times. For the CDR3, the DNA is TGTGCCAGCAGCAATACAGAGAATGAAAAACTGTTTTTT. It codes for CASSNTENEKLFF. The genes are TRBV6-6 and TRBJ1-4; unclear D gene. Germline loops: CDR1 MNHNY, CDR2 SVGAGI (reference sequence). V was cut by 6 bases and J by 5 bases, with 10 bases left in between. The CDR3 sequence is 13 residues long.

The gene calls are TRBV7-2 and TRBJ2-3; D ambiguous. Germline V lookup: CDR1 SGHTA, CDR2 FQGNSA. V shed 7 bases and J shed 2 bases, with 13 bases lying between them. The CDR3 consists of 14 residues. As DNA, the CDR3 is TGTGCCAGCACCCCCCGGATCATCACAGATACGCAGTATTTT. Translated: CASTPRIITDTQYF.

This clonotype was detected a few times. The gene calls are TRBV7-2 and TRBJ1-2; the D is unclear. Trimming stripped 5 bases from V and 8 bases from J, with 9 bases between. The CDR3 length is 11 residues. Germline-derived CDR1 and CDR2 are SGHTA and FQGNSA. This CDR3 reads CASSVGWGYTF. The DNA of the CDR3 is TGTGCCAGCAGCGTTGGCTGGGGCTACACCTTC. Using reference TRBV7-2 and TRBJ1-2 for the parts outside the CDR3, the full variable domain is GAGVSQSPSNKVTEKGKDVELRCDPISGHTALYWYRQSLGQGLEFLIYFQGNSAPDKSGLPSDRFSAERTGGSVSTLTIQRTQQEDSAVYLCASSVGWGYTFGSGTRLTVV.

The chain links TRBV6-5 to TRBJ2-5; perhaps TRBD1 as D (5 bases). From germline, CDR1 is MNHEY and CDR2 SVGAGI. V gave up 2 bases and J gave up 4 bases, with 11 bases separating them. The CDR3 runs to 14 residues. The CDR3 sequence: CASSYPGQGETQYF. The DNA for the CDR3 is TGTGCCAGCAGTTACCCTGGGCAGGGAGAGACCCAGTACTTC.

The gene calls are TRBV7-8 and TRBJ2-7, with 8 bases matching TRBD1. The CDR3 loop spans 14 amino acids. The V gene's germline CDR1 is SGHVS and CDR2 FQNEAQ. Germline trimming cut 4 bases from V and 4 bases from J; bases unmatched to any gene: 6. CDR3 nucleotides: TGTGCCAGCAGCTCCACCGGGACAGGTTACGAGCAGTACTTC. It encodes CASSSTGTGYEQYF.